This entry concerns a single T cell receptor beta chain. The antigen remains unidentified. Treatment denoted: 15 to 20 received Ad26.COV2.S at low or high dose, single or two shots; 5 received placebo; per-sample allocation not given. All samples were drawn on day 63, counting from the first vaccine or placebo injection. This record comes from a study of Ad26.COV2.S vaccination and SARS-CoV-2 variants. General study results and limits: Breadth measured for non-spike TCRs was similar across vaccine and placebo recipients.

Germline CDR1 reads SNHLY; CDR2 reads FYNNEI. Trimming stripped 2 bases from V and 2 bases from J, with 10 bases between. This CDR3 comprises 16 residues. This table comes from immunoSEQ multiplex PCR, and its TCRdb copy is limited to in-frame clones, with some not included. The sample holds about 680,000 clones, around 92% seen once. The sequencing here drew on peripheral blood, taken in a trial of Ad26.COV2.S vaccine versus placebo. This receptor was identified in a person between 18 and 65 years old who received the Ad26.COV2.S COVID-19 vaccine or a placebo. The V and J genes are TRBV2 and TRBJ2-6; D is unclear. CDR3 amino acids: CASSESILTGANVLTF. CDR3 in DNA: TGTGCCAGCAGTGAAAGTATCCTTACTGGGGCCAACGTCCTGACTTTC.